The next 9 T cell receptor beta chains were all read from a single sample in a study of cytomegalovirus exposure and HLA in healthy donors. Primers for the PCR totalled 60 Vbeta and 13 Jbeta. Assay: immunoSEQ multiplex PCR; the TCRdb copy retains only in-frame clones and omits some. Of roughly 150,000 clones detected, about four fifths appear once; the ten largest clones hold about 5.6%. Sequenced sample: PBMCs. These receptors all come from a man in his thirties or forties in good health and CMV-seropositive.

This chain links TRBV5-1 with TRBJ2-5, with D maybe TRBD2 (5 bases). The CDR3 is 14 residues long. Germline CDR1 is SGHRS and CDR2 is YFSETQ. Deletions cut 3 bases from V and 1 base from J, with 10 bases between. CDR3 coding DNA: TGCGCCAGCAGCTACCAGGCGGGCCAAGAGACCCAGTACTTC. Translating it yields CASSYQAGQETQYF.

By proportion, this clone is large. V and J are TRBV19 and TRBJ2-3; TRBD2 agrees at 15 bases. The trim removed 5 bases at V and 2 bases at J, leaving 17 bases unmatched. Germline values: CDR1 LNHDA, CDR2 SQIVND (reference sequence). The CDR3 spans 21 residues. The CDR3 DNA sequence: TGTGCCAGTAGTCCTACTCCCGGGACTAGCGGGAGGCCCGCGTACACAGATACGCAGTATTTT. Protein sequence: CASSPTPGTSGRPAYTDTQYF.

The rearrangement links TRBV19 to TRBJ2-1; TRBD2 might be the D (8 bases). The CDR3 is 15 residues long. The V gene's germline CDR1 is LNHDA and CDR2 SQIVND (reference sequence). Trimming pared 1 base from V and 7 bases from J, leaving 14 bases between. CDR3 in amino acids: CASSIAGGGLNEQFF. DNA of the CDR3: TGTGCCAGTAGTATAGCGGGAGGGGGCCTTAATGAGCAGTTCTTC.

The CDR3 here is CASSVETGETQYF. The CDR3 region has the DNA TGTGCCAGCAGCGTAGAGACGGGAGAGACCCAGTACTTC. V is TRBV9 and J is TRBJ2-5; D gene uncertain. Between the trimmed V and J ends, which lost 0 bases and 4 bases, there was a span of 7 bases. The CDR3 consists of 13 residues. The germline gives CDR1 SGDLS, CDR2 YYNGEE.

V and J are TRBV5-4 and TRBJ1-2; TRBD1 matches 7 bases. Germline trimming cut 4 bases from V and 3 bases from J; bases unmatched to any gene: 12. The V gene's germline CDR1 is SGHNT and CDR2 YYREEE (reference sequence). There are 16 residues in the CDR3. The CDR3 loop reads CASSLRQGMGHYGYTF. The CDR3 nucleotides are TGTGCCAGCAGCCTACGACAGGGTATGGGTCACTATGGCTACACCTTC.

CDR3 in amino acids: CASSLSGNGLNTEAFF. As DNA, the CDR3 is TGTGCCAGCAGCTTATCGGGGAATGGGCTGAACACTGAAGCTTTCTTT. The chain links TRBV13 to TRBJ1-1; the D is unclear. Trimming removed 2 bases at V and 0 bases at J, with 13 bases between. The CDR3 covers 16 residues. The V gene's germline CDR1 is PRHDT and CDR2 FYEKMQ (reference sequence).

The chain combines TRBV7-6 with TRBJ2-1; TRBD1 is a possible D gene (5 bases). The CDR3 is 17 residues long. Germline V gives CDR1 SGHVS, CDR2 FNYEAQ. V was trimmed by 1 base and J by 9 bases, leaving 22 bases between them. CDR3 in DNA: TGTGCCAGCAGCTTAGTGATGGACGTAGGGGCAGGCGGTGAGCAGTTCTTC. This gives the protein CASSLVMDVGAGGEQFF.

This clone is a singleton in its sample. The CDR3 nucleotides read TGTGCCAGAGAGGGGGCCGATTCAGGCACCGGGGAGCTGTTTTTT. Protein product: CAREGADSGTGELFF. This chain joins TRBV28 and TRBJ2-2; 7 nucleotides match TRBD1. Germline V gene data show CDR1 as MDHEN and CDR2 as SYDVKM. V lost 9 bases and J lost 4; bases outside the gene matches: 11. There are 15 residues in the CDR3. Using reference TRBV28 and TRBJ2-2 for the parts outside the CDR3, the full variable domain is DVKVTQSSRYLVKRTGEKVFLECVQDMDHENMFWYRQDPGLGLRLIYFSYDVKMKEKGDIPEGYSVSREKKERFSLILESASTNQTSMYLCAREGADSGTGELFFGEGSRLTVL.

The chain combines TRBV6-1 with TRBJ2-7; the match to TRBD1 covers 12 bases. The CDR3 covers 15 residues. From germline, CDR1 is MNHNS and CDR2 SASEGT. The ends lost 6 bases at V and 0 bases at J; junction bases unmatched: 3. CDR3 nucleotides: TGTGCCAGCAGGGGACAGGGGGCTCTCTCCTACGAGCAGTACTTC. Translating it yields CASRGQGALSYEQYF.